Listed here are 8 T cell receptor beta chains from one sample, sequenced in a study of blood T cell repertoires in COVID-19 (TCRdb year 2020). Library creation used the immunoSEQ multiplex PCR assay. The clones in this table, taken by TCRdb from immuneACCESS, are in-frame only. Not every clone is retained; where verified, under half of the shortfall comes from an unresolved V gene, and the cause of the rest is unknown. This sample lists roughly 150,000 clones; 80% were detected once. The ten biggest clones cover roughly 3.4% of the sample. Sequences were obtained from PBMCs or T cells enriched from blood (not recorded which). The receptors were gathered from a woman aged 60-70 years who had recovered from COVID-19.

V is TRBV9 and J is TRBJ1-3, with 7 positions matching TRBD1. Trimming at V came to 3 bases and at J to 2 bases, leaving 5 bases not matched to a gene. The germline CDR1 and CDR2 sequences are SGDLS and YYNGEE. The CDR3 totals 15 residues. CDR3 residues: CASSGETGPGNTIYF. For the CDR3, the DNA is TGTGCCAGCAGCGGTGAGACAGGGCCTGGAAACACCATATATTTT.

This clone was seen a handful of times. CDR3 in amino acids: CAWGIAGNTIYF. Written as DNA, the CDR3 is TGTGCCTGGGGTATAGCTGGAAACACCATATATTTT. This rearrangement joins TRBV30 to TRBJ1-3; D not certain. The length of the CDR3 is 12 residues. In germline, CDR1 is GTSNPN, CDR2 SVGIG (reference sequence). Trimming removed 5 bases from V and 2 bases from J, with 7 bases in between. Filled out from reference TRBV30 and TRBJ1-3, the complete variable domain reads SQTIHQWPATLVQPVGSPLSLECTVEGTSNPNLYWYRQAAGRGLQLLFYSVGIGQISSEVPQNLSASRPQDRQFILSSKKLLLSDSGFYLCAWGIAGNTIYFGEGSWLTVV.

This clone was detected many times. The chain combines TRBV3-1 (or the pseudogene TRBV3-2) with TRBJ1-1; maybe TRBD1 (5 bases). Germline loops: CDR1 LGHDT, CDR2 YNNKEL (reference sequence). V was pared by 4 bases and J by 7 bases, with 16 bases between. The CDR3 length is 14 residues. In DNA form, the CDR3 reads TGTGCCAGCAGCCCCACCGTGGGGGGAATTGAAGCTTTCTTT. Encoded protein: CASSPTVGGIEAFF.

The V call is TRBV14, the J call TRBJ2-7; maybe TRBD2 (6 bases). V gave up 5 bases and J gave up 4 bases, with 12 bases separating them. Per the germline V gene, CDR1 is SGHDN and CDR2 is FVKESK. The CDR3 is 13 amino acids. CDR3 amino acids: CASSFLGGYEQYF. In DNA form, the CDR3 reads TGTGCCAGCAGCTTCCTCGGAGGGTACGAGCAGTACTTC. Filled out from reference TRBV14 and TRBJ2-7, the complete variable domain reads EAGVTQFPSHSVIEKGQTVTLRCDPISGHDNLYWYRRVMGKEIKFLLHFVKESKQDESGMPNNRFLAERTGGTYSTLKVQPAELEDSGVYFCASSFLGGYEQYFGPGTRLTVT.

This clone showed up just once. The chain links TRBV11-2 to TRBJ2-3, with D possibly being TRBD2 (6 bases). Trimming took 4 bases from V and 6 from J, leaving 8 bases between them. This CDR3 spans 12 amino acids. Germline V gene lookup returns CDR1 SGHAT and CDR2 FQNNGV. The CDR3 DNA follows: TGTGCCAGCAGCTCCCGGGGGGATACGCAGTATTTT. Protein product: CASSSRGDTQYF. Looking up the rest from reference TRBV11-2 and TRBJ2-3 gives the full variable domain: EAGVAQSPRYKIIEKRQSVAFWCNPISGHATLYWYQQILGQGPKLLIQFQNNGVVDDSQLPKDRFSAERLKGVDSTLKIQPAKLEDSAVYLCASSSRGDTQYFGPGTRLTVL.

The V call is TRBV29-1, the J call TRBJ1-2; 9 bases map to TRBD1. Germline-derived CDR1 and CDR2 are SQVTM and ANQGSEA. V lost 6 bases and J lost 2; bases outside the gene matches: 19. This CDR3 contains 18 residues. This CDR3 reads CSVDTYGQGPHPNYGYTF. The CDR3 DNA follows: TGCAGCGTGGACACATACGGACAGGGGCCGCACCCGAACTATGGCTACACCTTC.

The chain combines TRBV30 with TRBJ2-5; D is uncertain. The CDR3 runs to 15 residues. Germline V CDR1 and CDR2: GTSNPN, SVGIG (reference sequence). V lost 0 bases and J lost 4, with 15 bases in between. The CDR3 sequence is CAWSVVAGGGETQYF. In DNA form, the CDR3 reads TGTGCCTGGAGTGTAGTAGCCGGTGGTGGAGAGACCCAGTACTTC.

To note about this clone: This clone may be a read error of a much larger clone one base away. The DNA of the CDR3 is TGTGCCAGCAGCTTGGGGACTAGCGGGGGGGCCCGGGAGACCCAGTACTTC. Translated: CASSLGTSGGARETQYF. V usage is TRBV5-8 and J usage is TRBJ2-5; 15 nucleotides agree with TRBD2. The germline gives CDR1 SGHTS, CDR2 YDEGEE. V dropped 0 bases and J dropped 5; count of bases not matched to a gene: 5. The CDR3 spans 17 residues.